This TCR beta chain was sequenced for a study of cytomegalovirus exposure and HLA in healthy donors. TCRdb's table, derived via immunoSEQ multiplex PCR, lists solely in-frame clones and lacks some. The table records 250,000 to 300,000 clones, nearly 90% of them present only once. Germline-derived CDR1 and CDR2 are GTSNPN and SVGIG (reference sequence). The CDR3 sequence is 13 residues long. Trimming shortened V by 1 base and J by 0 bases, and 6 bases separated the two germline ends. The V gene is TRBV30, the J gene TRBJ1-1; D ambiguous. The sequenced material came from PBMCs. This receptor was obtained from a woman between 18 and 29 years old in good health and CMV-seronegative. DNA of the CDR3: TGTGCCTGGAGTGACAGCTTGAACACTGAAGCTTTCTTT. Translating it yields CAWSDSLNTEAFF.